The rows below give T cell receptor beta chains drawn from one sample of a study of blood T cell repertoires in COVID-19. The assay was immunoSEQ multiplex PCR, and TCRdb's table has in-frame clones only and misses some. The sample shows under 150,000 clones, 76% of them seen only once. Sequencing was carried out using peripheral blood. Receptors originate from a woman older than 75 with active or convalescent COVID-19. Each CDR3 is given with its conserved first and last residue. The order of the fields is D gene, V gene, clone size, J gene, CDR3 DNA, CDR3 protein. The D gene is left open where the match is weak. A row's size may be missing; if present it is once, few, many or a size class.

d_gene: TRBD1; v_gene: TRBV6-5; abundance: -; j_gene: TRBJ2-7; CDR3nt: TGTGCCAGCAGTTCGGCGGGACAGGGATTTTACGAGCAGTACTTC; CDR3aa: CASSSAGQGFYEQYF
d_gene: TRBD1; v_gene: TRBV3-1/TRBV3-2; abundance: -; j_gene: TRBJ1-1; CDR3nt: TGTGCCAGCAGCCAGTCATCCCAGACAGGGCGTGCTTTCTTT; CDR3aa: CASSQSSQTGRAFF
d_gene: TRBD2; v_gene: TRBV5-6; abundance: -; j_gene: TRBJ2-1; CDR3nt: TGTGCCAGCAGCGATCTAAGCGGGGGGGCCATCAATGAGCAGTTCTTC; CDR3aa: CASSDLSGGAINEQFF
d_gene: TRBD1; v_gene: TRBV20-1; abundance: -; j_gene: TRBJ1-1; CDR3nt: TGCAGTGCTAGCCAGGGGGCGAGTTTTTTCTTT; CDR3aa: CSASQGASFFF
d_gene: -; v_gene: TRBV27; abundance: few; j_gene: TRBJ1-6; CDR3nt: TGTGCCAGCACCCAGTACTATAATTCACCCCTCCACTTT; CDR3aa: CASTQYYNSPLHF
d_gene: TRBD1; v_gene: TRBV2; abundance: -; j_gene: TRBJ2-2; CDR3nt: TGTGCCAGCAGAAGGACAGGGGGCCCAAACACCGGGGAGCTGTTTTTT; CDR3aa: CASRRTGGPNTGELFF
d_gene: -; v_gene: TRBV7-2; abundance: few; j_gene: TRBJ1-5; CDR3nt: TGTGCCAGCAGCTTGCGTAGTTCCCCGGGTCAGCCCCAGCATTTT; CDR3aa: CASSLRSSPGQPQHF
d_gene: -; v_gene: TRBV3-1/TRBV3-2; abundance: few; j_gene: TRBJ1-5; CDR3nt: TGTGCCAGCAGCCAAGCCGGGAGAGGTCAGCCCCAGCATTTT; CDR3aa: CASSQAGRGQPQHF
d_gene: -; v_gene: TRBV7-9; abundance: medium-sized; j_gene: TRBJ2-7; CDR3nt: TGTGCCAGCAGCTCCTCGGGGTTCGAGCAGTACTTC; CDR3aa: CASSSSGFEQYF
d_gene: TRBD1; v_gene: TRBV19; abundance: -; j_gene: TRBJ1-2; CDR3nt: TGTGCCAGTCAGGGGGCCTCGATTGGCTACACCTTC; CDR3aa: CASQGASIGYTF
d_gene: -; v_gene: TRBV2; abundance: -; j_gene: TRBJ2-3; CDR3nt: TGTGCCAGCAGTGATCAGGGGTGGTTAAGTACGCAGTATTTT; CDR3aa: CASSDQGWLSTQYF
d_gene: TRBD2; v_gene: TRBV4-1; abundance: -; j_gene: TRBJ2-1; CDR3nt: TGCGCCAGCAGCCAAGCTTTAGCGGGGGCGACCTCCTACAATGAGCAGTTCTTC; CDR3aa: CASSQALAGATSYNEQFF
d_gene: TRBD1; v_gene: TRBV4-3; abundance: -; j_gene: TRBJ1-1; CDR3nt: TGCGCCAGCAGCCAAGATCTCGGGACAGTGAACACTGAAGCTTTCTTT; CDR3aa: CASSQDLGTVNTEAFF
d_gene: -; v_gene: TRBV15; abundance: -; j_gene: TRBJ2-7; CDR3nt: TGTGCCACCAGCAGTGCCAGGGTGGGAGAGCAGTACTTC; CDR3aa: CATSSARVGEQYF
d_gene: TRBD1; v_gene: TRBV6-5; abundance: -; j_gene: TRBJ2-1; CDR3nt: TGTGCCAGCAAACTACGGACAGGATCCTACAATGAGCAGTTCTTC; CDR3aa: CASKLRTGSYNEQFF
d_gene: -; v_gene: TRBV5-6; abundance: -; j_gene: TRBJ2-1; CDR3nt: TGTGCCAGCAGCTTGAGGCGGGCTGAGCAGTTCTTC; CDR3aa: CASSLRRAEQFF
d_gene: -; v_gene: TRBV15; abundance: -; j_gene: TRBJ1-4; CDR3nt: TGTGCCACCAGCAGAGCTGTAAATGAAAAACTGTTTTTT; CDR3aa: CATSRAVNEKLFF
d_gene: -; v_gene: TRBV7-6; abundance: -; j_gene: TRBJ1-6; CDR3nt: TGTGCCAGCAGCTTAGCGGGGGGGCTAAGCTCCTATAATTCACCCCTCCACTTT; CDR3aa: CASSLAGGLSSYNSPLHF
d_gene: -; v_gene: TRBV6-1; abundance: -; j_gene: TRBJ1-1; CDR3nt: TGTGCCAGCAGTGAAGCCCGCGGCACTGAAGCTTTCTTT; CDR3aa: CASSEARGTEAFF
d_gene: TRBD1; v_gene: TRBV12-5; abundance: -; j_gene: TRBJ1-3; CDR3nt: TGTGCTAGTGGCTCCGGGACAGGGGGCCTCTCTGGAAACACCATATATTTT; CDR3aa: CASGSGTGGLSGNTIYF
d_gene: TRBD2; v_gene: TRBV5-4; abundance: -; j_gene: TRBJ2-1; CDR3nt: TGTGCCAGCAGCTTGCTATCTAGCGGGGGTTATATGGCCTACAATGAGCAGTTCTTC; CDR3aa: CASSLLSSGGYMAYNEQFF
d_gene: TRBD1; v_gene: TRBV7-3; abundance: -; j_gene: TRBJ1-2; CDR3nt: TGTGCCAGCAGCCCAGAAACAGGGGGCGGCTATGGCTACACCTTC; CDR3aa: CASSPETGGGYGYTF
d_gene: -; v_gene: TRBV4-3; abundance: -; j_gene: TRBJ1-2; CDR3nt: TGCGCCAGCAGCCAAGATATCGGGTCGATCTATGGCTACACCTTC; CDR3aa: CASSQDIGSIYGYTF
d_gene: -; v_gene: TRBV7-9; abundance: -; j_gene: TRBJ1-2; CDR3nt: TGTGCCAGCAGCTCGTCCAGGGGCTATGGCTACACCTTC; CDR3aa: CASSSSRGYGYTF
d_gene: TRBD2; v_gene: TRBV5-1; abundance: -; j_gene: TRBJ2-5; CDR3nt: TGCGCCAGCAGCTCCCCCGGGGGGGTTCAAGAGACCCAGTACTTC; CDR3aa: CASSSPGGVQETQYF
d_gene: -; v_gene: TRBV2; abundance: -; j_gene: TRBJ1-6; CDR3nt: TGTGCCAGCAGCCCGGGTAGTGAATCACCCCTCCACTTT; CDR3aa: CASSPGSESPLHF
d_gene: -; v_gene: TRBV28; abundance: -; j_gene: TRBJ2-1; CDR3nt: TGTGCCAGCAGCCCACCCAAGCCCAATGAGCAGTTCTTC; CDR3aa: CASSPPKPNEQFF
d_gene: -; v_gene: TRBV5-8; abundance: many; j_gene: TRBJ2-6; CDR3nt: TGTGCCAGCAGCTTGGAGGTCCGGGTCGGGGCCAACGTCCTGACTTTC; CDR3aa: CASSLEVRVGANVLTF
d_gene: TRBD2; v_gene: TRBV9; abundance: many; j_gene: TRBJ2-2; CDR3nt: TGTGCCAGCAGCGCCGGGACTAGTCGTACCGGGGAGCTGTTTTTT; CDR3aa: CASSAGTSRTGELFF
d_gene: -; v_gene: TRBV19; abundance: -; j_gene: TRBJ2-3; CDR3nt: TGTGCCAGTAGTGAACCGGGACTTCCTACAGATACGCAGTATTTT; CDR3aa: CASSEPGLPTDTQYF
d_gene: TRBD1; v_gene: TRBV5-6; abundance: -; j_gene: TRBJ1-4; CDR3nt: TGTGCCAGCAGCTTACAGGGGTTGAATGAAAAACTGTTTTTT; CDR3aa: CASSLQGLNEKLFF
d_gene: -; v_gene: TRBV19; abundance: -; j_gene: TRBJ1-2; CDR3nt: TGTGCCAGTAGTGTCCAGGGGACTAACTATGGCTACACCTTC; CDR3aa: CASSVQGTNYGYTF
d_gene: -; v_gene: TRBV18; abundance: -; j_gene: TRBJ1-1; CDR3nt: TGTGCCAGCTCACCCACGGTTGGCCGACGACAGAGTTCGAACACTGAAGCTTTCTTT; CDR3aa: CASSPTVGRRQSSNTEAFF
d_gene: TRBD1; v_gene: TRBV19; abundance: -; j_gene: TRBJ2-4; CDR3nt: TGTGCCAGTAGTAGAGACTCCAGGGGGCTTAGAAACATTCAGTACTTC; CDR3aa: CASSRDSRGLRNIQYF
d_gene: -; v_gene: TRBV30; abundance: -; j_gene: TRBJ1-6; CDR3nt: TGTGCCTGGAGCCCCTTTGACAGATATAATTCACCCCTCCACTTT; CDR3aa: CAWSPFDRYNSPLHF
d_gene: -; v_gene: TRBV28; abundance: -; j_gene: TRBJ1-1; CDR3nt: TGTGCCAGCGGATGGGGCGAATTAATGCCTGAAGCTTTCTTT; CDR3aa: CASGWGELMPEAFF
d_gene: -; v_gene: TRBV10-2; abundance: -; j_gene: TRBJ1-2; CDR3nt: TGCGCCAGCAGTGAGGTACAGGGTGATGGCTACACCTTC; CDR3aa: CASSEVQGDGYTF
d_gene: TRBD1; v_gene: TRBV19; abundance: once; j_gene: TRBJ1-4; CDR3nt: TGTGCCAGTAGTACTGGACAGGGACGTGCAACTAATGAAAAACTGTTTTTT; CDR3aa: CASSTGQGRATNEKLFF